This entry lists 20 T cell receptor beta chains sequenced from one sample in a study of blood T cell repertoires in COVID-19. Using immunoSEQ multiplex PCR, the repertoire was profiled, and TCRdb retains in-frame clones only, with some absent. Here the sample spans 360,000 or so clones, about 88% being singletons. The sequenced sample consisted of PBMCs or T cells enriched from blood (not recorded which). The receptors derive from a woman aged 25 to 39 who had recovered from COVID-19.

This clone appeared a single time. CDR3 nucleotide sequence: TGTGCCAGCAGTCCCGCCGGGGGACAGTCTAACTATGGCTACACCTTC. Protein sequence: CASSPAGGQSNYGYTF. The chain recombines TRBV28 with TRBJ1-2; 7 bases fit TRBD1. Germline CDR1 reads MDHEN; CDR2 reads SYDVKM. CDR3 length equals 16 residues. After removal of 5 bases from V and 0 bases from J, the junction contained 9 bases not matched to a gene.

This clone turned up a few times. The chain combines TRBV28 with TRBJ2-7; D might be TRBD2 (7 bases). Germline V gene sequence: CDR1 MDHEN, CDR2 SYDVKM. V was cut by 4 bases and J by 6 bases, with 16 bases left in between. The CDR3 has 14 amino acids. The CDR3 region is CASSSLGGVAEQYF. The CDR3 nucleotides read TGTGCCAGCAGTTCTCTAGGGGGGGTCGCCGAGCAGTACTTC.

The V and J genes are TRBV27 and TRBJ1-2; 7 bases line up with TRBD1. Germline CDR1 MNHEY, CDR2 SMNVEV (reference sequence). V lost 6 bases to trimming and J lost 6 bases; unmatched junction nucleotides: 7. The CDR3 contains 13 residues. In DNA form, the CDR3 reads TGTGCCAGCAGCCTCTGGACAGGACATGGCTACACCTTC. Protein product: CASSLWTGHGYTF.

The chain recombines TRBV7-9 with TRBJ2-1; TRBD1 is a possible D gene (5 bases). V was trimmed by 5 bases and J by 7 bases, leaving 9 bases between them. The CDR3 spans 12 residues. Germline CDR1 SEHNR, CDR2 FQNEAQ (reference sequence). The CDR3 sequence: CASSVDRNEQFF. The CDR3, as DNA: TGTGCCAGCAGCGTTGACAGAAATGAGCAGTTCTTC.

This chain links TRBV27 with TRBJ1-6; unclear D gene. The V gene's germline CDR1 is MNHEY and CDR2 SMNVEV (reference sequence). The ends were cut back, 5 bases at V and 9 bases at J, with 14 bases in the middle. The CDR3 covers 14 residues. For the CDR3, the DNA is TGTGCCAGCAGTATCGGTCTAGTGGCTTCACCCCTCCACTTT. Translating it yields CASSIGLVASPLHF.

This rearrangement joins TRBV7-9 to TRBJ1-4; a weak D match, TRBD1 (5 bases). The V end was cut by 5 bases, the J end by 13 bases, with 17 bases between. CDR3 length: 13 amino acids. Germline-derived CDR1 and CDR2 are SEHNR and FQNEAQ (reference sequence). CDR3 loop: CASSQGGETLLFF. The DNA of the CDR3 is TGTGCCAGCAGCCAGGGAGGTGAAACCTTACTGTTTTTT.

This rearrangement joins TRBV28 to TRBJ2-2; TRBD2 agrees at 7 bases. This CDR3 has 14 residues. CDR1 and CDR2 (germline): MDHEN, SYDVKM. V shed 5 bases and J 5 bases; nucleotides not matched to a gene: 5. For the CDR3, the DNA is TGTGCCAGCAGTCATACTAGCGATACCGGGGAGCTGTTTTTT. This encodes CASSHTSDTGELFF.

V is TRBV9 and J is TRBJ2-1, with 10 bases identical to TRBD1. This CDR3 region has 17 residues. The trim removed 4 bases at V and 8 bases at J, leaving 15 bases unmatched. Germline loops: CDR1 SGDLS, CDR2 YYNGEE. CDR3 DNA sequence: TGTGCCAGCAGCCTACCTACCACCGGGACAGGGGACCATGAGCAGTTCTTC. Amino acid sequence: CASSLPTTGTGDHEQFF.

The chain has TRBV5-1 and TRBJ1-1; TRBD1 aligns across 9 bases. Trimming took 3 bases from V and 5 from J; bases not matched to a gene: 5. From germline, CDR1 is SGHRS and CDR2 YFSETQ. The CDR3 totals 14 residues. Here the CDR3 reads CASSSTGTGTEAFF. CDR3 DNA: TGCGCCAGCAGCTCAACCGGGACAGGGACTGAAGCTTTCTTT.

The chain employs TRBV3-1 (or the pseudogene TRBV3-2) and TRBJ2-2; 9 nucleotides agree with TRBD2. With 4 bases clipped from V and 0 bases from J, the junction kept 9 bases outside the gene matches. The V gene's germline CDR1 is LGHDT and CDR2 YNNKEL (reference sequence). CDR3 length: 18 amino acids. The CDR3 reads CASSRRPSGGTNTGELFF. The CDR3 coding sequence is TGTGCCAGCAGCCGCCGTCCCAGCGGGGGGACGAACACCGGGGAGCTGTTTTTT.

A single count supports this clone. The CDR3 loop reads CASSQGTGPGYTF. In nucleotides, the CDR3 is TGTGCCAGCAGCCAAGGGACAGGCCCAGGCTACACCTTC. The chain is built from TRBV3-1 (or the pseudogene TRBV3-2) and TRBJ1-2, with 7 bases aligning to TRBD1. The CDR3 covers 13 residues. V shed 1 base, J shed 8 bases, and the junction held 4 bases outside the gene matches. Germline CDR1 and CDR2: LGHDT and YNNKEL (reference sequence).

V usage is TRBV5-4 and J usage is TRBJ1-1; D uncertain. V was shortened by 4 bases and J by 5 bases, with 21 bases between the two germline ends. The length of the CDR3 is 16 residues. Germline loops: CDR1 SGHNT, CDR2 YYREEE (reference sequence). The chain's CDR3 is CASSHPLYRGGTEAFF. The CDR3 DNA sequence: TGTGCCAGCAGCCACCCCCTTTATAGAGGAGGAACTGAAGCTTTCTTT.

This chain joins TRBV27 and TRBJ2-5, with unresolved D. V lost 3 bases to trimming and J lost 1 base, with 6 bases between them. The CDR3 extends over 13 amino acids. Per the germline V gene, CDR1 is MNHEY and CDR2 is SMNVEV (reference sequence). CDR3 coding DNA: TGTGCCAGCAGTTTTAACAGCCAAGAGACCCAGTACTTC. The encoded protein is CASSFNSQETQYF.

The chain is built from TRBV19 and TRBJ1-2; 11 nucleotides match TRBD1. The CDR3 runs to 18 residues. Unmatched junction bases numbered 11, after V lost 5 bases and J lost 0 bases. Germline CDR1 LNHDA, CDR2 SQIVND (reference sequence). CDR3 protein: CASSPRTGQGAPNYGYTF. CDR3 nucleotide sequence: TGTGCCAGTAGTCCTCGAACCGGACAGGGGGCGCCTAACTATGGCTACACCTTC.

The chain uses TRBV9 and TRBJ2-2; 7 bases agree with TRBD2. Germline CDR1 and CDR2: SGDLS and YYNGEE. This CDR3 region has 14 residues. Unmatched junction bases numbered 3, after V lost 5 bases and J lost 2 bases. The CDR3 DNA follows: TGTGCCAGCAGGGGACTACCTAACACCGGGGAGCTGTTTTTT. It codes for CASRGLPNTGELFF.

V is TRBV4-1 and J is TRBJ1-5; D is perhaps TRBD1 (6 bases). Per germline, CDR1 MGHRA and CDR2 YSYEKL. The V gene lost 1 base and the J gene lost 3 bases, with 10 bases spanning the gap. The CDR3 sequence is 15 residues long. CDR3 sequence reads: CASSQGTELNQPQHF. CDR3 DNA: TGCGCCAGCAGCCAAGGGACAGAACTCAATCAGCCCCAGCATTTT.

Regarding this clone: Within the sample, other DNA sequences also encode this same CDR3. The rearrangement joins TRBV29-1 to TRBJ1-1; the D is unclear. Germline V CDR1 and CDR2: SQVTM, ANQGSEA. The length of the CDR3 is 11 residues. The V and J ends lost 4 bases and 4 bases respectively, with 7 bases between them. This chain's CDR3 is CSVGQVTEAFF. CDR3 coding DNA: TGCAGCGTTGGGCAGGTCACTGAAGCTTTCTTT. Using reference TRBV29-1 and TRBJ1-1 for the parts outside the CDR3, the full variable domain is SAVISQKPSRDICQRGTSLTIQCQVDSQVTMMFWYRQQPGQSLTLIATANQGSEATYESGFVIDKFPISRPNLTFSTLTVSNMSPEDSSIYLCSVGQVTEAFFGQGTRLTVV.

In its sample, this clone was seen once. The V call is TRBV3-1 (or the pseudogene TRBV3-2), the J call TRBJ2-3; D remains ambiguous. Germline CDR1 LGHDT, CDR2 YNNKEL (reference sequence). The germline V and J ends were trimmed by 3 bases and 12 bases, with 19 bases remaining between them. This CDR3 comprises 14 residues. CDR3 amino acids: CASSHGLGLSFQYF. For the CDR3, the DNA is TGTGCCAGCAGCCATGGTTTGGGCCTCTCTTTTCAGTATTTT.

This clone has just one count. The V gene is TRBV11-3, the J gene TRBJ2-3; 9 bases agree with TRBD1. V shed 4 bases, J shed 1 base, and the junction held 6 bases outside the gene matches. The length of the CDR3 is 16 residues. The V gene's germline CDR1 is SGHNT and CDR2 YENEEA. The CDR3 region has the DNA TGTGCCAGCAGCTACGGGACAGGGTTTGGCACAGATACGCAGTATTTT. This codes for CASSYGTGFGTDTQYF.

The chain is built from TRBV2 and TRBJ1-4, with TRBD1 as a possible D gene (5 bases). There are 15 residues in the CDR3. Germline assignment: CDR1 SNHLY and CDR2 FYNNEI. Trimming stripped 6 bases from V and 2 bases from J, with 13 bases between. CDR3 sequence reads: CASSPDRSTNEKLFF. For the CDR3, the DNA is TGTGCCAGCAGCCCAGACAGAAGTACTAATGAAAAACTGTTTTTT.